Listed below are T cell receptor beta chains from one sample, sequenced in a study of PD-1 blockade in classical Hodgkin lymphoma. Clones were sequenced by immunoSEQ multiplex PCR, and TCRdb holds only the in-frame ones, with some missing. The top ten clones hold just under 2% of a sample with roughly 96,000 clones, 90% to 95% of them seen once. The sequenced sample was peripheral blood mononuclear cells (PBMCs), obtained before the fourth cycle of nivolumab. These receptor sequences come from a human donor with classical Hodgkin lymphoma. Both conserved end residues are part of each CDR3. Fields, in order: CDR3 protein, CDR3 DNA, clone size, J gene, D gene, V gene. A D gene is named only where the DNA matches it firmly. For some rows the clone size is stated as once, few or many, or as a class when expanded; others skip it.

CASSVRAPSLGDTQYF | TGTGCCAGCAGCGTGAGGGCACCCTCCTTGGGGGATACGCAGTATTTT | . | TRBJ2-3 | . | TRBV9
CATSRGQGGQFF | TGTGCCACCAGCAGAGGACAGGGTGGGCAGTTCTTC | . | TRBJ2-1 | TRBD1 | TRBV15
CASSSLPTEFGGYTF | TGTGCCAGCTCATCCCTCCCGACAGAGTTTGGTGGCTACACCTTC | . | TRBJ1-2 | . | TRBV18
CASSASGTSGTGVGNEQFF | TGCGCCAGCAGCGCGTCCGGGACTAGCGGGACGGGGGTTGGGAATGAGCAGTTCTTC | . | TRBJ2-1 | TRBD2 | TRBV4-1
CASSAGTGLSSGNTIYF | TGTGCCAGCAGCGCCGGGACAGGGCTTAGCTCTGGAAACACCATATATTTT | . | TRBJ1-3 | TRBD1 | TRBV9
CASSETDSYEQYF | TGTGCCAGCAGTGAAACAGACTCCTACGAGCAGTACTTC | . | TRBJ2-7 | . | TRBV2
CASSLEPGSTGELFF | TGTGCCAGCAGCTTGGAACCAGGGAGCACCGGGGAGCTGTTTTTT | . | TRBJ2-2 | . | TRBV5-6
CASSPPGVGVSEQYF | TGTGCCAGCAGCCCCCCTGGGGTGGGGGTGTCCGAGCAGTACTTC | . | TRBJ2-7 | . | TRBV6-5
CASSPEMSGRNAEAFF | TGTGCCAGCAGCCCTGAGATGTCAGGGCGCAACGCTGAAGCTTTCTTT | . | TRBJ1-1 | . | TRBV5-6
CASSSPGQSTGELFF | TGTGCCAGCAGCTCTCCGGGACAAAGCACCGGGGAGCTGTTTTTT | . | TRBJ2-2 | . | TRBV5-6
CASSSRGGPNTGELFF | TGTGCCAGCAGCAGCCGGGGGGGGCCGAACACCGGGGAGCTGTTTTTT | . | TRBJ2-2 | . | TRBV21-1
CASSEFTAQAFF | TGCGCCAGCAGTGAGTTTACAGCTCAAGCTTTCTTT | . | TRBJ1-1 | . | TRBV10-2
CASSGVGGSYNEQFF | TGCGCCAGCAGTGGAGTCGGGGGGTCCTACAATGAGCAGTTCTTC | once | TRBJ2-1 | TRBD2 | TRBV10-1
CAISGTSGRTYNEQFF | TGTGCCATCAGTGGGACTAGCGGGAGGACCTACAATGAGCAGTTCTTC | . | TRBJ2-1 | TRBD2 | TRBV10-3
CASSLDGTSGNTIYF | TGTGCCAGCAGCTTAGACGGAACTTCTGGAAACACCATATATTTT | few | TRBJ1-3 | . | TRBV7-9
CASSPDRANYGYTF | TGTGCCAGCAGCCCTGACAGGGCCAACTATGGCTACACCTTC | . | TRBJ1-2 | TRBD1 | TRBV5-5
CASSLSTPRTILNTIYF | TGTGCCAGCAGTTTATCAACGCCCCGGACAATTTTAAACACCATATATTTT | . | TRBJ1-3 | . | TRBV28
CASSGQHFPYQETQYF | TGTGCCAGCAGTGGCCAACATTTCCCGTACCAAGAGACCCAGTACTTC | . | TRBJ2-5 | . | TRBV25-1
CAVRIPHGTEIYGYTF | TGTGCCGTACGCATCCCCCACGGGACAGAGATCTATGGCTACACCTTC | . | TRBJ1-2 | TRBD1 | TRBV7-9
CASSRDSLQERAFF | TGTGCCAGCAGCCGGGACAGCCTCCAAGAGCGAGCTTTCTTT | . | TRBJ1-1 | TRBD1 | TRBV13
CASSLTRAASGTYEQYF | TGTGCCAGCAGCTTAACGCGAGCGGCTAGCGGGACCTACGAGCAGTACTTC | . | TRBJ2-7 | TRBD2 | TRBV7-3
CASSQGYEQYF | TGTGCCAGCAGCCAAGGGTACGAGCAGTACTTC | . | TRBJ2-7 | . | TRBV14
CSVAQGAEQYF | TGCAGCGTGGCACAGGGGGCCGAGCAGTACTTC | . | TRBJ2-7 | TRBD1 | TRBV29-1